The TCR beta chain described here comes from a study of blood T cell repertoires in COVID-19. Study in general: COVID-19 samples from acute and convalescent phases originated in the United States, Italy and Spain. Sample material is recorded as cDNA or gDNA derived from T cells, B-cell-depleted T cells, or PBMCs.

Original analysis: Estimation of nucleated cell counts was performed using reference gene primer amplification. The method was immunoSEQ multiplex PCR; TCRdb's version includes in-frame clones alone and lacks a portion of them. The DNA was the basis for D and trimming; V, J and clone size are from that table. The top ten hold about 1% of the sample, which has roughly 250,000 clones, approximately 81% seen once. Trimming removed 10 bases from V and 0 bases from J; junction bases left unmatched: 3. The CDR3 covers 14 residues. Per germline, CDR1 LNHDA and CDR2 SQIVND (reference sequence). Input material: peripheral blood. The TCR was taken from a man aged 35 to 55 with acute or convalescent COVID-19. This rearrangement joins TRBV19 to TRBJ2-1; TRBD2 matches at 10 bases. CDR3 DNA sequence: TGTGCCACTTCTAGCGGGGGCTCCTACAATGAGCAGTTCTTC. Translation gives CATSSGGSYNEQFF.